Listed below are T cell receptor beta chains from one sample, sequenced in a study of control samples from healthy donors and cancer patients. Method: immunoSEQ multiplex PCR; TCRdb's copy keeps in-frame clones and lacks some. The data hold under 200,000 clones, with around 92% observed a single time. The material sequenced was blood. These receptors were obtained from a woman in her 30s in good health. The CDR3 runs from the conserved cysteine through the conserved F or W. A D gene is named only where the DNA matches it firmly. The size of a clone is reported for some rows only, either as once, few or many, or as a class for expanded clones.

d_call | clone_size | j_call | v_call | cdr3_aa | cdr3_nt
. | . | TRBJ1-1 | TRBV18 | CASSPGTRAYTEAFF | TGTGCCAGCTCCCCCGGGACAAGGGCTTACACTGAAGCTTTCTTT
. | . | TRBJ1-2 | TRBV11-2 | CASSPSDRYGYTF | TGTGCCAGCAGCCCCTCGGACAGATATGGCTACACCTTC
. | . | TRBJ2-3 | TRBV5-1 | CASSSSLADTQYF | TGCGCCAGCAGCTCGTCACTAGCAGATACGCAGTATTTT
TRBD1 | . | TRBJ2-3 | TRBV24-1 | CATSSPDRGLGDTQYF | TGTGCCACCAGTTCTCCGGACAGGGGGCTCGGAGATACGCAGTATTTT
. | . | TRBJ1-2 | TRBV12-3/TRBV12-4 | CASSTGSGGYTF | TGTGCCAGCAGTACAGGGTCGGGGGGCTACACCTTC
. | few | TRBJ1-2 | TRBV28 | CASSLSDIGGYTF | TGTGCCAGCAGTTTATCGGACATCGGGGGCTACACCTTC
TRBD2 | once | TRBJ2-1 | TRBV28 | CASSLWGTSGSFF | TGTGCCAGCAGTTTATGGGGGACTAGCGGGTCGTTCTTC
. | . | TRBJ1-5 | TRBV4-2 | CASSSGSNQPQHF | TGTGCCAGCAGCTCAGGGAGCAATCAGCCCCAGCATTTT
. | . | TRBJ2-2 | TRBV4-3 | CASSQDGWAGELFF | TGCGCCAGCAGCCAAGATGGTTGGGCCGGGGAGCTGTTTTTT
. | . | TRBJ1-2 | TRBV21-1 | CASSKGRTGRNYGYTF | TGTGCCAGCAGCAAAGGCAGGACAGGGAGAAACTATGGCTACACCTTC
. | . | TRBJ1-6 | TRBV3-1/TRBV3-2 | CASSQDPGENSPLHF | TGTGCCAGCAGCCAAGATCCAGGGGAGAATTCACCCCTCCACTTT
TRBD1 | . | TRBJ1-4 | TRBV9 | CASSPTGGAGEKLFF | TGTGCCAGCAGCCCCACAGGGGGCGCAGGGGAAAAACTGTTTTTT
TRBD1 | . | TRBJ1-2 | TRBV11-3 | CASSYRDRANYGYTF | TGTGCCAGCAGCTACCGGGACAGGGCTAACTATGGCTACACCTTC
TRBD1 | . | TRBJ1-4 | TRBV4-1 | CASSQVRDSNEKLFF | TGCGCCAGCAGCCAAGTCCGGGACAGTAATGAAAAACTGTTTTTT
TRBD1 | . | TRBJ2-3 | TRBV19 | CASRDRGTDTQYF | TGTGCCAGTAGGGACAGGGGCACAGATACGCAGTATTTT
TRBD1 | . | TRBJ1-4 | TRBV7-9 | CASSGTGPNEKLFF | TGTGCCAGCAGCGGGACAGGACCCAATGAAAAACTGTTTTTT
. | . | TRBJ2-2 | TRBV6-4 | CASSADFNTGELFF | TGTGCCAGCAGTGCGGACTTTAACACCGGGGAGCTGTTTTTT
TRBD1 | . | TRBJ2-2 | TRBV28 | CASSFPGGTGELFF | TGTGCCAGCAGTTTCCCAGGGGGCACCGGGGAGCTGTTTTTT
TRBD1 | once | TRBJ1-1 | TRBV7-2 | CASSPQGGNTEAFF | TGTGCCAGCAGCCCACAGGGGGGGAACACTGAAGCTTTCTTT
. | . | TRBJ1-1 | TRBV28 | CASRIQGTEAFF | TGTGCCAGCAGAATACAGGGCACTGAAGCTTTCTTT
. | . | TRBJ1-5 | TRBV24-1 | CATSDSSRNQPQHF | TGTGCCACCAGTGATTCCAGTCGCAATCAGCCCCAGCATTTT
. | . | TRBJ2-7 | TRBV4-1 | CASSQPSTVYEQYF | TGCGCCAGCAGCCAACCCTCGACCGTTTACGAGCAGTACTTC
TRBD2 | . | TRBJ2-1 | TRBV6-2/TRBV6-3 | CASSLRTSGDNEQFF | TGTGCCAGCAGTTTGAGGACTAGCGGAGACAATGAGCAGTTCTTC
TRBD1 | once | TRBJ1-6 | TRBV10-3 | CAISGQGGTYNSPLHF | TGTGCCATCAGTGGACAGGGAGGTACCTATAATTCACCCCTCCACTTT
TRBD2 | . | TRBJ2-7 | TRBV6-2/TRBV6-3 | CASSYPGLAERTYEQYF | TGTGCCAGCAGTTACCCGGGACTAGCGGAAAGGACCTACGAGCAGTACTTC